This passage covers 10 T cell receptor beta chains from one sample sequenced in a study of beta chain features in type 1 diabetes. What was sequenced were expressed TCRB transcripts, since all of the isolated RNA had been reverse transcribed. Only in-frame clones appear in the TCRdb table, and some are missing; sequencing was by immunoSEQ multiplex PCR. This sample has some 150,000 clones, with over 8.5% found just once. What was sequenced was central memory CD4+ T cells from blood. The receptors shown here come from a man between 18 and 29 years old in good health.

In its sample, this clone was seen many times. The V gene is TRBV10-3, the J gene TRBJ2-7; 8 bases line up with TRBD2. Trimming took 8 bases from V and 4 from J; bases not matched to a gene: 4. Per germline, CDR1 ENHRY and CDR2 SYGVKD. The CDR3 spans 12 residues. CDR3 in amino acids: CAISGGTYEQYF. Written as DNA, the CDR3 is TGTGCCATCTCGGGGGGGACTTACGAGCAGTACTTC.

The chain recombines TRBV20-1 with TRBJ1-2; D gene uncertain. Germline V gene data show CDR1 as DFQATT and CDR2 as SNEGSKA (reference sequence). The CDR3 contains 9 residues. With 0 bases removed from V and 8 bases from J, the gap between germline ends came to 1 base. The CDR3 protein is CSAREGYTF. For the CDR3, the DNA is TGCAGTGCTAGAGAGGGCTACACCTTC.

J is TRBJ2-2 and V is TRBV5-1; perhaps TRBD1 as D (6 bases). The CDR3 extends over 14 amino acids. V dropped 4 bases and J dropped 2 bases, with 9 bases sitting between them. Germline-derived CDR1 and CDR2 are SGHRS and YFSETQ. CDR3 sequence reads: CASSLGTNTGELFF. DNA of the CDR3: TGCGCCAGCAGCCTCGGGACAAACACCGGGGAGCTGTTTTTT. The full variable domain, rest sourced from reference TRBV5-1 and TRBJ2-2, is KAGVTQTPRYLIKTRGQQVTLSCSPISGHRSVSWYQQTPGQGLQFLFEYFSETQRNKGNFPGRFSGRQFSNSRSEMNVSTLELGDSALYLCASSLGTNTGELFFGEGSRLTVL.

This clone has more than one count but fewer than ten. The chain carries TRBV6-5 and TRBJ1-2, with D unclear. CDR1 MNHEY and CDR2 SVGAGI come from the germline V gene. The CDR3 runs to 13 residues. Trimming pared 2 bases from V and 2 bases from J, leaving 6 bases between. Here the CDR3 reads CASSYGWNYGYTF. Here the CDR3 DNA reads TGTGCCAGCAGTTACGGATGGAACTATGGCTACACCTTC.

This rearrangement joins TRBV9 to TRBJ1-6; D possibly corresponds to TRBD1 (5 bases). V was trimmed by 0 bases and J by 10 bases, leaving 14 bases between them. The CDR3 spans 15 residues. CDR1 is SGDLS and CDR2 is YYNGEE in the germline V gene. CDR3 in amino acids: CASSVDQGYGSPLHF. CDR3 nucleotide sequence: TGTGCCAGCAGCGTAGACCAGGGTTATGGGTCACCCCTCCACTTT.

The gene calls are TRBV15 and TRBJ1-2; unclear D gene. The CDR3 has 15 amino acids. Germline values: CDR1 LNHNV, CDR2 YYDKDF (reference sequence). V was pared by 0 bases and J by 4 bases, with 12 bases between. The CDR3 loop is CATSRDLKNIYGYTF. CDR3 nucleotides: TGTGCCACCAGCAGAGATTTGAAAAACATCTATGGCTACACCTTC.

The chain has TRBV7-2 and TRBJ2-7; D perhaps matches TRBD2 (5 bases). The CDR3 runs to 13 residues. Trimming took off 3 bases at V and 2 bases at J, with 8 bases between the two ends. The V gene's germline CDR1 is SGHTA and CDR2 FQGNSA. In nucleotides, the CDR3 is TGTGCCAGCAGCTTGAGGGATCCCTACGAGCAGTACTTC. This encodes CASSLRDPYEQYF.

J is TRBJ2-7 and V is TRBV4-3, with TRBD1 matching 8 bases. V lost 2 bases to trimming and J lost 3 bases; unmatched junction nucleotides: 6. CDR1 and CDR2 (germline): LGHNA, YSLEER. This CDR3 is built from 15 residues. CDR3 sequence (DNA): TGCGCCAGCAGCCAACTTAGGACAGGGAGCTACGAGCAGTACTTC. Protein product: CASSQLRTGSYEQYF.

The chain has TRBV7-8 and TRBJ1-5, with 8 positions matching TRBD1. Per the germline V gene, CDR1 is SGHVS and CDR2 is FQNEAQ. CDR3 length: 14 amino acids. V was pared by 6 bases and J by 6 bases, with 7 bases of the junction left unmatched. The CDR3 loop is CASSLPGGTQPQHF. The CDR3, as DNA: TGTGCCAGCAGTTTACCAGGGGGCACTCAGCCCCAGCATTTT. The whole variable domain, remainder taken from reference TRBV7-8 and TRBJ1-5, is GAGVSQSPRYKVAKRGQDVALRCDPISGHVSLFWYQQALGQGPEFLTYFQNEAQLDKSGLPSDRFFAERPEGSVSTLKIQRTQQEDSAVYLCASSLPGGTQPQHFGDGTRLSIL.

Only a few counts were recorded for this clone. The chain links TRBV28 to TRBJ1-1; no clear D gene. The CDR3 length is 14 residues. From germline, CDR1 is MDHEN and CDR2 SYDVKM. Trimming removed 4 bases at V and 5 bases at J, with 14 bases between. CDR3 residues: CASSSGPGGTEAFF. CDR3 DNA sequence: TGTGCCAGCAGTTCAGGACCCGGAGGTACTGAAGCTTTCTTT.